Included here is one T cell receptor (beta chain) sequence, with context. The antigen is unknown. This sample is drawn from a study of response to subunit inactivated influenza vaccine. In TCRdb, the RT-PCR reads were re-called with MiXCR into one record per CDR3 protein. The top ten hold 3% of the sample, which has roughly 500,000 distinct CDR3 sequences, about 17% seen once. Germline V gene lookup returns CDR1 MDHEN and CDR2 SYDVKM. V shed 8 bases, J shed 1 base, and the junction held 8 bases outside the gene matches. This CDR3 comprises 17 residues. Study-wide results and caveats: After each seasonal influenza vaccination, few new T cells are recruited, the authors suggested.

Sequences were derived from CD4+ T cells sorted from PBMCs, sampled less than 30 months after vaccination. The J gene is TRBJ2-5, the V gene TRBV28; 15 bases map to TRBD2. This TCR derives from a man in his fifties or sixties who received an inactivated influenza vaccine. The CDR3 sequence is CASSGLAGGPLQETQYF. DNA for the CDR3: TGTGCCAGCTCGGGACTAGCGGGAGGCCCGCTCCAAGAGACCCAGTACTTC.